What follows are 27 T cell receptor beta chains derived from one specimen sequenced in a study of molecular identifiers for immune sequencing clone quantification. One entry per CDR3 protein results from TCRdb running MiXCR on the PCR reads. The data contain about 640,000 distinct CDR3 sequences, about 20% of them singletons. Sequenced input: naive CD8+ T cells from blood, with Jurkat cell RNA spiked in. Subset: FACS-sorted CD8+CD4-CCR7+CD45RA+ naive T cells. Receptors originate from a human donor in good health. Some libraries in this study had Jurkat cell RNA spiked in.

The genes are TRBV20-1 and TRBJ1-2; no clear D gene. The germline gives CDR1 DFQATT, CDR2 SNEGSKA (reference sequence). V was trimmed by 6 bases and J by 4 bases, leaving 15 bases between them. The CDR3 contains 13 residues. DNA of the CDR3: TGCAGTGCGCAATCCGGGATGAGCTATGGCTACACCTTC. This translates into CSAQSGMSYGYTF.

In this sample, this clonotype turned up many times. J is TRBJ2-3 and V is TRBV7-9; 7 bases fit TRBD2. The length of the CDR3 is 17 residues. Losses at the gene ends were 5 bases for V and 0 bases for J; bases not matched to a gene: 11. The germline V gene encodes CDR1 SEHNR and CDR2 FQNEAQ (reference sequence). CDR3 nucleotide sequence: TGTGCCAGCAGCACGAGACTAGCAGATACTAGCACAGATACGCAGTATTTT. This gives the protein CASSTRLADTSTDTQYF.

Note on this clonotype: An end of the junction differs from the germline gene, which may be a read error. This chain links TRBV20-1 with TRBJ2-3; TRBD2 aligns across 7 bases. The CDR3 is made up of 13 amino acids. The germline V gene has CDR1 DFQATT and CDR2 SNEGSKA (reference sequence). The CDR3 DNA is TGCAGTGGTCTAGCGGTGGTCACAGGTACGCAGTATTTT. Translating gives CSGLAVVTGTQYF.

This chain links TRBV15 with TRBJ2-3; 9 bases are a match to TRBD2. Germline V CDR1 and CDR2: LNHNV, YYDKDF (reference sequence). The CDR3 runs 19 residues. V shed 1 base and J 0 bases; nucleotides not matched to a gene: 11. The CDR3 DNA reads TGTGCCACCAGCAGAGTAGCCTATGGCGGGGGGGTTAGCACAGATACGCAGTATTTT. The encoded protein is CATSRVAYGGGVSTDTQYF.

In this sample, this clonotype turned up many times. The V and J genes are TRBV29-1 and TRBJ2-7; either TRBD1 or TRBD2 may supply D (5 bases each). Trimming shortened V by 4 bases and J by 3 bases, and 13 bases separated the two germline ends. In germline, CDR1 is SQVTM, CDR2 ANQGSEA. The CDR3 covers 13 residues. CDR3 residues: CSVGTAGSYEQYF. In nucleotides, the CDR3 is TGCAGCGTTGGGACGGCAGGGAGCTACGAGCAGTACTTC.

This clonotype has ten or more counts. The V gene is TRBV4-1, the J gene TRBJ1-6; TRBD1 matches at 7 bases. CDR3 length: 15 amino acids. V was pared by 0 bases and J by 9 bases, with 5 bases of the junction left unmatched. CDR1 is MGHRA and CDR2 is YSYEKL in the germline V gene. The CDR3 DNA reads TGCGCCAGCAGCCAAGAAGAGACAGGGAGTTCACCCCTCCACTTT. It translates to CASSQEETGSSPLHF.

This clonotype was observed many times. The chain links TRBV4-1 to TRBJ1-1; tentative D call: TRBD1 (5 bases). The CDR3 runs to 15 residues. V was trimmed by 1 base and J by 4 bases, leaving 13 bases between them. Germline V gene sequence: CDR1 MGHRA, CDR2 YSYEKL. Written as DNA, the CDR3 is TGCGCCAGCAGCCAAGTCCTTGGGGGATTCACTGAAGCTTTCTTT. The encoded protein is CASSQVLGGFTEAFF.

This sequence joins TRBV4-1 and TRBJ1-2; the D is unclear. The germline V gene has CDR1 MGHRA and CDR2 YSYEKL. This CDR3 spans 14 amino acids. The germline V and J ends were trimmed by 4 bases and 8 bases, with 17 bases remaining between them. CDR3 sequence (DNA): TGCGCCAGCAGCCCACCCTCCGACTACAGCGGCTACACCTTC. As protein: CASSPPSDYSGYTF.

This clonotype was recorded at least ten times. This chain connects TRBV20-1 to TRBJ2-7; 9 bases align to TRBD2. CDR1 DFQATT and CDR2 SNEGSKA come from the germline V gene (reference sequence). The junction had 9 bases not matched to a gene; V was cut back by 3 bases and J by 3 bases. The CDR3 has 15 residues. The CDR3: CSARGPASGVYEQYF. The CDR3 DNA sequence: TGCAGTGCTAGGGGCCCGGCTAGCGGGGTCTACGAGCAGTACTTC.

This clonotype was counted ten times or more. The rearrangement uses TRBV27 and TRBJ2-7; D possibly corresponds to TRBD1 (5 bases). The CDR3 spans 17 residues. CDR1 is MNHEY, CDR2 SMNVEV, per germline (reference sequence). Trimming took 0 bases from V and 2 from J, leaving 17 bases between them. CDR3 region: CASSLSPPQGTAYEQYF. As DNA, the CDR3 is TGTGCCAGCAGTTTATCACCCCCCCAGGGAACGGCCTACGAGCAGTACTTC.

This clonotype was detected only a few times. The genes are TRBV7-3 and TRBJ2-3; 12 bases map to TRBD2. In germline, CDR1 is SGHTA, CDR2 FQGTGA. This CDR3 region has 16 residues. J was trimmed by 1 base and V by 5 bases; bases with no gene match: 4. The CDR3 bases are TGTGCCAGCAGCGCGACTAGCGGGGGAGGCACAGATACGCAGTATTTT. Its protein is CASSATSGGGTDTQYF. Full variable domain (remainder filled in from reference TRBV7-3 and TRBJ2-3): GAGVSQTPSNKVTEKGKYVELRCDPISGHTALYWYRQSLGQGPEFLIYFQGTGAADDSGLPNDRFFAVRPEGSVSTLKIQRTERGDSAVYLCASSATSGGGTDTQYFGPGTRLTVL.

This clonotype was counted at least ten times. CDR3 sequence reads: CATYPGTGEAFF. CDR3 in DNA: TGTGCCACCTACCCTGGGACGGGTGAAGCTTTCTTT. The V and J genes are TRBV15 and TRBJ1-1, with D possibly TRBD1 on 5 matching bases. CDR1 and CDR2 (germline): LNHNV, YYDKDF (reference sequence). The CDR3 contains 12 residues. V dropped 8 bases and J dropped 7 bases, with 14 bases sitting between them.

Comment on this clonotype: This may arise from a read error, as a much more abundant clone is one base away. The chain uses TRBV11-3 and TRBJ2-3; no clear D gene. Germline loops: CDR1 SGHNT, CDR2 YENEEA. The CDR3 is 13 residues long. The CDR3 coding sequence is TGTGCCAGCGGCTTAGACCACACAGATACGCAGTATTTT. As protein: CASGLDHTDTQYF.

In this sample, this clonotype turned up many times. The chain's CDR3 is CASSQGRTGYEQYF. In DNA, the CDR3 is TGCGCCAGCAGCCAGGGACGGACAGGATACGAGCAGTACTTC. V gene TRBV4-3 combines with J gene TRBJ2-7; 7 bases are shared with TRBD1. V dropped 3 bases and J dropped 4; count of bases not matched to a gene: 6. The CDR3 consists of 14 residues. In germline, CDR1 is LGHNA, CDR2 YSLEER.

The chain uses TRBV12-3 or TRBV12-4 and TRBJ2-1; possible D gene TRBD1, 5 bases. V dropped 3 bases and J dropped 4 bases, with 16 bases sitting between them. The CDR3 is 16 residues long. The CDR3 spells CASSFSGRALYNEQFF. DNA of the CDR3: TGTGCCAGCAGTTTCTCAGGCAGGGCGTTATACAATGAGCAGTTCTTC.

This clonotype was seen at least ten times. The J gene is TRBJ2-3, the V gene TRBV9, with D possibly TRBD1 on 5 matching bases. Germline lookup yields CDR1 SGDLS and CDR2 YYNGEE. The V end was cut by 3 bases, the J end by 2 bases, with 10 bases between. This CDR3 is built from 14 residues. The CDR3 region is CASSADSVTDTQYF. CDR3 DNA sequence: TGTGCCAGCAGCGCAGACAGTGTCACAGATACGCAGTATTTT.

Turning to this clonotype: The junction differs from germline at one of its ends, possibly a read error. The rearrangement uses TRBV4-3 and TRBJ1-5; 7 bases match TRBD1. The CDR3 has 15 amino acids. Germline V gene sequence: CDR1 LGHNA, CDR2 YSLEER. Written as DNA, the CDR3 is TGCGCCAGCAGCCAAGATCGAGGAAGGGGACAGCCCCAGCGTTTT. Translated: CASSQDRGRGQPQRF.

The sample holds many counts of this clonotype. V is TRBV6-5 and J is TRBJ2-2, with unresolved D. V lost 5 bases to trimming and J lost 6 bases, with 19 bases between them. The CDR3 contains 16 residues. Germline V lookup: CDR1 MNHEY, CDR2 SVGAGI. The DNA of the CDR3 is TGTGCCAGCAGTCACCCTGGGGTCAGTTTAGCCGGGGAGCTGTTTTTT. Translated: CASSHPGVSLAGELFF.

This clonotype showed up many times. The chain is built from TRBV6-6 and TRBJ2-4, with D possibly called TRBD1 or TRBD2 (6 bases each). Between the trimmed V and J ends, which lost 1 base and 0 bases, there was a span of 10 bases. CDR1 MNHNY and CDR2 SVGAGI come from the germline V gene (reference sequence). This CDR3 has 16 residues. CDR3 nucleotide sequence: TGTGCCAGCAGTTACTTCGGGGGCATAGCCAAAAACATTCAGTACTTC. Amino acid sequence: CASSYFGGIAKNIQYF.

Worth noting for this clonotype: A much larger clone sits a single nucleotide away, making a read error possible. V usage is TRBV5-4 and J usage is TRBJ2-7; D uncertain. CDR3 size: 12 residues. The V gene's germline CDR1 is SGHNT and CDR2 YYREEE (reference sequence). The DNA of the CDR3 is TGTGCCGGCAGCTCGTACTCGAGCGAGCAGTACTTC. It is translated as CAGSSYSSEQYF.

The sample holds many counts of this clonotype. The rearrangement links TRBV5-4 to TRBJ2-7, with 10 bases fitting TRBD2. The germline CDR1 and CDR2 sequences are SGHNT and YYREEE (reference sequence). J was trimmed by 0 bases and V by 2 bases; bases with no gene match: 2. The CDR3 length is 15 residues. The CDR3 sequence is CASSLAGGSSYEQYF. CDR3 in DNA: TGTGCCAGCAGCTTAGCGGGGGGGAGCTCCTACGAGCAGTACTTC.

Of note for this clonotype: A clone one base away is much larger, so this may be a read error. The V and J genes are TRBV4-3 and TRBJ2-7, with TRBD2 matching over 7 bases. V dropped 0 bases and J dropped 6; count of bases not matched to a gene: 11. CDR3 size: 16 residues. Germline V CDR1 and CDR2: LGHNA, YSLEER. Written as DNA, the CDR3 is TGCGCCAGCAGCCAAGATTGGGGGGGTCTGGGGTGCGAGCAGTACTTC. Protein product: CASSQDWGGLGCEQYF.

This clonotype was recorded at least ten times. CDR3 amino acids: CASRFSGQGGNQPQHF. The CDR3 DNA reads TGTGCCAGCAGATTCAGTGGGCAGGGGGGCAATCAGCCCCAGCATTTT. The chain has TRBV12-3 or TRBV12-4 and TRBJ1-5; 7 nucleotides agree with TRBD1. The CDR3 totals 16 residues. V lost 6 bases and J lost 2; bases outside the gene matches: 10.

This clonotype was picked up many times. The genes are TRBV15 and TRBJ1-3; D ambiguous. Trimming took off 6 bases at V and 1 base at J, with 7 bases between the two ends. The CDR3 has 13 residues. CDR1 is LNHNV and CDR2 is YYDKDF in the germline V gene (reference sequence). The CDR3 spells CATRAVSGNTIYF. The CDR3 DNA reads TGTGCCACCAGGGCGGTATCTGGAAACACCATATATTTT.

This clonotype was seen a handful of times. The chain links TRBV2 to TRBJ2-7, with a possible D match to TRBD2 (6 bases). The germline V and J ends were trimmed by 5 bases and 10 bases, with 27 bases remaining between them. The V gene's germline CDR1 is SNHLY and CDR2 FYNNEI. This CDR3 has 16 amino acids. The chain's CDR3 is CASSPPNSGTAVGQYF. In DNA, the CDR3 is TGTGCCAGCAGTCCCCCCAACTCAGGGACTGCCGTAGGACAGTACTTC.

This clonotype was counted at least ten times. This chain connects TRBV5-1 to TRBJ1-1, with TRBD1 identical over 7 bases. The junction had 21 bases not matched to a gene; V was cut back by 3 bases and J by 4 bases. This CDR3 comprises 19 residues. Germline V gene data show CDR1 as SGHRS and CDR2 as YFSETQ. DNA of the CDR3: TGCGCCAGCAGCTCGAAAGAAAGACAGGGAACGCGTTATGGCACTGAAGCTTTCTTT. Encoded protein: CASSSKERQGTRYGTEAFF.

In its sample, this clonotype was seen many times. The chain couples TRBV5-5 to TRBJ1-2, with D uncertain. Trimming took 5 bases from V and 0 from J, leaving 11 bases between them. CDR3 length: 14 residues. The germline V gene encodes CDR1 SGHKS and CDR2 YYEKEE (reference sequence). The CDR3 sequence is CASSWDRANYGYTF. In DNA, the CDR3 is TGTGCCAGCAGTTGGGATAGAGCTAACTATGGCTACACCTTC. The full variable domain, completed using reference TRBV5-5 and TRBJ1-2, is DAGVTQSPTHLIKTRGQQVTLRCSPISGHKSVSWYQQVLGQGPQFIFQYYEKEERGRGNFPDRFSARQFPNYSSELNVNALLLGDSALYLCASSWDRANYGYTFGSGTRLTVV.